These T cell receptor beta chains were read from a single sample in a study of shared clonotypes between healthy human individuals. Some clones are missing from TCRdb's copy, which holds only in-frame ones; the method was immunoSEQ multiplex PCR. Of roughly 2.4 million clones in the sample, almost 96% are singletons; the top ten hold around 0.13%. Sequenced: naive CD4+ T cells sorted from blood. Source of these receptors: a man aged 18 to 29 in good health. Each CDR3 is given with its conserved first and last residue. A D gene is named only where the DNA matches it firmly. A clone size is listed for some rows: how often the clone was seen (once, few, many), or a class if it is expanded.

TRBJ1-1 TRBD1 TRBV5-1 . CASSLGTGFGTFEAFF TGCGCCAGCAGCTTGGGGACAGGTTTCGGGACCTTTGAAGCTTTCTTT
TRBJ2-1 . TRBV18 . CASSRSPGGLSSYNEQFF TGTGCCAGCTCACGGTCCCCTGGCGGGCTGAGCTCCTACAATGAGCAGTTCTTC
TRBJ2-7 . TRBV5-1 once CASSLDRRDLNEQYF TGCGCCAGCAGCTTGGACCGCAGGGACCTAAACGAGCAGTACTTC
TRBJ2-7 . TRBV5-1 once CASRSTRVEQYF TGCGCCAGCAGATCGACCCGGGTCGAGCAGTACTTC
TRBJ2-4 . TRBV15 . CATSKGGAKNIQYF TGTGCCACCAGCAAGGGGGGTGCCAAAAACATTCAGTACTTC
TRBJ1-1 . TRBV27 . CASSLWGSGSEAFF TGTGCCAGCAGTTTGTGGGGGTCGGGCTCTGAAGCTTTCTTT
TRBJ2-1 TRBD1 TRBV10-3 . CAISESSGGGYEQFF TGTGCCATCAGTGAGTCGTCAGGGGGCGGTTATGAGCAGTTCTTC
TRBJ1-1 TRBD1 TRBV6-6 once CASRPGQANTEAFF TGTGCCAGCAGACCCGGACAGGCGAACACTGAAGCTTTCTTT
TRBJ2-3 TRBD2 TRBV5-1 . CASTWEGGSTDTQYF TGCGCCAGCACTTGGGAGGGCGGTAGCACAGATACGCAGTATTTT
TRBJ1-5 . TRBV7-2 once CASSLLGGYEDQPQHF TGTGCCAGCAGCTTGCTGGGGGGCTATGAAGATCAGCCCCAGCATTTT
TRBJ2-5 . TRBV18 once CASSPMEETQYF TGTGCCAGCTCACCGATGGAAGAGACCCAGTACTTC
TRBJ2-5 . TRBV10-2 . CASSARRLGEETQYF TGCGCCAGCAGTGCCAGACGTCTAGGGGAAGAGACCCAGTACTTC
TRBJ1-4 . TRBV2 . CASSDEVLSAEKLFF TGTGCCAGCAGTGATGAGGTTTTGTCGGCTGAAAAACTGTTTTTT
TRBJ2-5 . TRBV5-4 . CASSLAEHQETQYF TGTGCCAGCAGCTTGGCAGAGCACCAAGAGACCCAGTACTTC
TRBJ1-2 TRBD1 TRBV10-2 once CASSRQGPPYGYTF TGCGCCAGCAGCCGACAGGGACCTCCTTATGGCTACACCTTC
TRBJ1-5 TRBD1 TRBV6-1 . CASRGQGRGNQPQHF TGTGCCAGCAGGGGACAGGGACGTGGCAATCAGCCCCAGCATTTT
TRBJ1-2 TRBD1 TRBV7-2 once CASSTLGTGKGGYTF TGTGCCAGCAGCACCCTAGGGACAGGGAAGGGTGGCTACACCTTC
TRBJ2-2 TRBD1 TRBV10-3 . CAILRGTGGTGELFF TGTGCCATCTTAAGGGGGACAGGGGGAACCGGGGAGCTGTTTTTT
TRBJ2-3 . TRBV11-2 . CASSFGGTQYF TGTGCCAGCAGCTTTGGGGGGACGCAGTATTTT
TRBJ1-3 . TRBV30 . CAWSLQGSSSGTRSGNTIYF TGTGCCTGGAGTCTTCAAGGAAGTTCCTCGGGGACGCGCTCTGGAAACACCATATATTTT
TRBJ1-2 . TRBV6-6 . CASRPTPGSYGYTF TGTGCCAGCAGACCCACCCCAGGATCCTATGGCTACACCTTC
TRBJ2-2 . TRBV6-1 . CASSARGRNTGELFF TGTGCCAGCAGTGCCCGGGGGAGGAACACCGGGGAGCTGTTTTTT
TRBJ2-7 TRBD2 TRBV4-1 . CASSPLAGGLYEQYF TGCGCCAGCAGCCCACTAGCGGGGGGGCTCTACGAGCAGTACTTC
TRBJ2-5 TRBD1 TRBV11-2 . CASLQGARETQYF TGTGCCAGTCTACAGGGGGCGAGAGAGACCCAGTACTTC
TRBJ1-5 . TRBV5-4 . CASSLGGLGVNQPQHF TGTGCCAGCAGCTTGGGAGGACTCGGTGTAAATCAGCCCCAGCATTTT
TRBJ1-6 TRBD1 TRBV27 . CASSSDRRNSPLHF TGTGCCAGCAGCTCGGACAGGAGGAATTCACCCCTCCACTTT
TRBJ2-3 . TRBV5-1 . CASSLNGGASDTQYF TGCGCCAGCAGCCTAAACGGGGGCGCCTCAGATACGCAGTATTTT
TRBJ1-1 . TRBV4-1 . CASSQEGRLNTEAFF TGCGCCAGCAGCCAAGAGGGGAGATTAAACACTGAAGCTTTCTTT
TRBJ2-2 . TRBV7-6 . CASSLGQGLSTGELFF TGTGCCAGCAGCTTAGGGCAGGGGTTGAGCACCGGGGAGCTGTTTTTT
TRBJ1-4 TRBD1 TRBV2 . CASNTGVNEKLFF TGTGCCAGCAATACAGGGGTTAATGAAAAACTGTTTTTT
TRBJ2-3 . TRBV6-4 . CASSTGSSDTQYF TGTGCCAGCAGCACTGGGAGCTCGGATACGCAGTATTTT
TRBJ2-7 TRBD2 TRBV18 once CASSPQNLAGYYEQYF TGTGCCAGCTCACCACAGAATCTAGCGGGATACTACGAGCAGTACTTC
TRBJ2-7 . TRBV28 . CASGTLAYEQYF TGTGCCAGCGGGACTCTCGCCTACGAGCAGTACTTC
TRBJ2-3 . TRBV6-6 . CASKEGPDTQYF TGTGCAAGTAAGGAGGGTCCCGATACGCAGTATTTT
TRBJ2-1 . TRBV11-3 . CASSLTSYNEQFF TGTGCCAGCAGCTTAACCTCCTACAATGAGCAGTTCTTC
TRBJ2-3 . TRBV19 . CASSGRGASTDTQYF TGTGCCAGTAGTGGTAGGGGCGCTAGCACAGATACGCAGTATTTT
TRBJ2-1 . TRBV6-5 once CASTSEGNINEQFF TGTGCCAGCACCTCGGAGGGGAATATCAATGAGCAGTTCTTC
TRBJ1-5 . TRBV10-3 . CAISESGKGPGPQHF TGTGCCATCAGTGAGTCCGGGAAAGGTCCCGGGCCCCAGCATTTT
TRBJ1-2 TRBD1 TRBV30 . CAWRATGGYGYTF TGTGCCTGGAGAGCGACAGGGGGATATGGCTACACCTTC
TRBJ1-1 . TRBV5-1 . CASSLEGWGSEAFF TGCGCCAGCAGCTTGGAGGGATGGGGAAGTGAAGCTTTCTTT
TRBJ2-3 . TRBV29-1 . CSVLDGTDTQYF TGCAGCGTCCTGGACGGCACAGATACGCAGTATTTT
TRBJ2-1 . TRBV7-2 once CASSSWGNEQFF TGTGCCAGCAGCTCCTGGGGGAATGAGCAGTTCTTC
TRBJ2-7 . TRBV7-2 . CASSTGLGGYEQYF TGTGCCAGCAGCACAGGACTAGGGGGGTACGAGCAGTACTTC
TRBJ1-2 . TRBV5-4 once CASSLGKGPPFNYGYTF TGTGCCAGCAGCTTGGGGAAGGGACCCCCATTTAACTATGGCTACACCTTC
TRBJ2-5 TRBD2 TRBV18 . CASSARPGRAETQYF TGTGCCAGCTCAGCGAGGCCAGGGAGGGCGGAGACCCAGTACTTC
TRBJ1-5 . TRBV21-1 . CASSKGGEPQHF TGTGCCAGCAGCAAAGGTGGCGAGCCCCAGCATTTT
TRBJ2-1 . TRBV7-9 . CASSLSGTYNEQFF TGTGCCAGCAGCTTATCCGGGACCTACAATGAGCAGTTCTTC